These T cell receptor beta chains were read from a single sample in a study of radiotherapy plus CTLA-4 blockade in lung cancer. TCRdb's copy holds only in-frame clones and misses some; the assay was immunoSEQ multiplex PCR. The sample includes about 43,000 clones, less than 75% of them seen just once. The material was peripheral blood, obtained from a patient treated with radiotherapy plus ipilimumab. The receptors stem from a human donor with non-small cell lung cancer who had a partial response to radiotherapy plus ipilimumab. Each CDR3 is given with its conserved first and last residue. The order of the fields is clone size, V gene, D gene, J gene, CDR3 DNA, CDR3 protein. A D gene is named only where the DNA matches it firmly. Not every row has a clone size; where given, it reads once, few, many or a size class.

size: NA; V: TRBV7-8; D: TRBD2; J: TRBJ2-3; DNA: TGTGCCAGCAGACCGCCCGGGGGGGCAACAGATACGCAGTATTTT; CDR3: CASRPPGGATDTQYF
size: NA; V: TRBV30; D: NA; J: TRBJ1-1; DNA: TGTGCCTGGATGGGGGGAAACACTGAAGCTTTCTTT; CDR3: CAWMGGNTEAFF
size: once; V: TRBV11-3; D: NA; J: TRBJ1-1; DNA: TGTGCCAGCAGCTTCCACATGAACACTGAAGCTTTCTTT; CDR3: CASSFHMNTEAFF
size: NA; V: TRBV4-2; D: TRBD2; J: TRBJ2-2; DNA: TGTGCCAGCAGCTCGCGGACTAGCGGGGGGTTCGCGAACACCGGGGAGCTGTTTTTT; CDR3: CASSSRTSGGFANTGELFF
size: once; V: TRBV29-1; D: NA; J: TRBJ1-1; DNA: TGCAGCGTTCCACCAAGGGAGGGGAGTGCTGAAGCTTTCTTT; CDR3: CSVPPREGSAEAFF
size: NA; V: TRBV11-2; D: NA; J: TRBJ1-2; DNA: TGTGCCAGCAGCCTACCCTACAGGGATTCTAACTATGGCTACACCTTC; CDR3: CASSLPYRDSNYGYTF
size: NA; V: TRBV27; D: TRBD2; J: TRBJ2-7; DNA: TGTGCCAGCAGTTTAACTAGCGGGGGTTCCTACGAGCAGTACTTC; CDR3: CASSLTSGGSYEQYF
size: NA; V: TRBV11-2; D: NA; J: TRBJ2-7; DNA: TGTGCCAGCAGCCGGGGGACGAGCGCGAAACGGGAGCAGTACTTC; CDR3: CASSRGTSAKREQYF
size: few; V: TRBV7-2; D: NA; J: TRBJ1-2; DNA: TGTGCCAGCAGCCCCCGGACAGATCACTACACCTTC; CDR3: CASSPRTDHYTF
size: NA; V: TRBV7-7; D: NA; J: TRBJ2-5; DNA: TGTGCTAGCAGCCCCCTCAAGGGGGTCCAAGAGACCCAGTACTTC; CDR3: CASSPLKGVQETQYF
size: NA; V: TRBV7-9; D: TRBD2; J: TRBJ2-7; DNA: TGTGCCAGCAGCTTAGGACATGATAGCGGGGGAGACTACGAGCAGTACTTC; CDR3: CASSLGHDSGGDYEQYF
size: NA; V: TRBV7-8; D: NA; J: TRBJ1-1; DNA: TGTGCCAGCAGCCGACAGGAGAACACTGAAGCTTTCTTT; CDR3: CASSRQENTEAFF
size: NA; V: TRBV4-3; D: NA; J: TRBJ1-2; DNA: TGCGCCAGCAGCCCGGCGGGGGGGATAATCTATGGCTACACCTTC; CDR3: CASSPAGGIIYGYTF
size: NA; V: TRBV2; D: NA; J: TRBJ2-3; DNA: TGTGCCACCCCCGGGGTGAACACAGATACGCAGTATTTT; CDR3: CATPGVNTDTQYF
size: NA; V: TRBV18; D: NA; J: TRBJ1-1; DNA: TGTGCCAGCTCACACGGGGGGGGGAGTGAAGCTTTCTTT; CDR3: CASSHGGGSEAFF
size: NA; V: TRBV11-2; D: NA; J: TRBJ2-7; DNA: TGTGCCAGCACCCCCCGTGAGGACTCTCTCGAGCAGTACTTC; CDR3: CASTPREDSLEQYF
size: NA; V: TRBV27; D: TRBD2; J: TRBJ2-3; DNA: TGTGCCAGCAGGGGACTAGTCCACACAGATACGCAGTATTTT; CDR3: CASRGLVHTDTQYF
size: NA; V: TRBV11-2; D: TRBD1; J: TRBJ2-7; DNA: TGTGCCAGCAGCAGCCTGACAGGGAGCTCCTACGAGCAGTACTTC; CDR3: CASSSLTGSSYEQYF
size: NA; V: TRBV11-2; D: NA; J: TRBJ1-4; DNA: TGTGCCAGCAGCTTTGGTGAACAGTCTAATGAAAAACTGTTTTTT; CDR3: CASSFGEQSNEKLFF
size: few; V: TRBV13; D: TRBD1; J: TRBJ1-6; DNA: TGTGCCAGCAGTGATAACAGGGGCAATTCACCCCTCCACTTT; CDR3: CASSDNRGNSPLHF
size: once; V: TRBV15; D: NA; J: TRBJ1-2; DNA: TGTGCCACCAGCAGAGAGGGGGGAGTCGGCTACACCTTC; CDR3: CATSREGGVGYTF
size: once; V: TRBV7-2; D: TRBD1; J: TRBJ2-7; DNA: TGTGCCAGCAGCCGGGGACAGGGGGCCTACGAGCAGTACTTC; CDR3: CASSRGQGAYEQYF